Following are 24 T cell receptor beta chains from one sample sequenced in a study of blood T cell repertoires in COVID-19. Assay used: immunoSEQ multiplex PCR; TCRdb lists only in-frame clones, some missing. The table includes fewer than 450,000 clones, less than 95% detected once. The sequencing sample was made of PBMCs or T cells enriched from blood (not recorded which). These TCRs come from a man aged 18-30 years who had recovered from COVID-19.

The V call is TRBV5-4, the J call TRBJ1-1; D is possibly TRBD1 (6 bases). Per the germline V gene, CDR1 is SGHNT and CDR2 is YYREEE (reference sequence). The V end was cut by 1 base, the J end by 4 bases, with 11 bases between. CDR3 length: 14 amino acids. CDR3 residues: CASSLLQGGTEAFF. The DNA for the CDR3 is TGTGCCAGCAGCTTGCTACAGGGTGGCACTGAAGCTTTCTTT.

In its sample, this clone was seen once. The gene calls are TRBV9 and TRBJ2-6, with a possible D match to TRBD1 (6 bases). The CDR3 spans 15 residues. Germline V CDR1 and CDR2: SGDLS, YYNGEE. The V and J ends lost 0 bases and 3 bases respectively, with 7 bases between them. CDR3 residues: CASSVGGLGANVLTF. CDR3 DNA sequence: TGTGCCAGCAGCGTAGGGGGGCTTGGGGCCAACGTCCTGACTTTC.

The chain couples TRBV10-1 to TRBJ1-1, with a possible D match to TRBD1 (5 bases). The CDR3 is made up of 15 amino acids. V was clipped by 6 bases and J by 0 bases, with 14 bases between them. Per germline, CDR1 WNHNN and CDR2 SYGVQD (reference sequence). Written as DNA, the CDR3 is TGCGCCAGCAGCCCTACCACAGGCCTGAACACTGAAGCTTTCTTT. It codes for CASSPTTGLNTEAFF.

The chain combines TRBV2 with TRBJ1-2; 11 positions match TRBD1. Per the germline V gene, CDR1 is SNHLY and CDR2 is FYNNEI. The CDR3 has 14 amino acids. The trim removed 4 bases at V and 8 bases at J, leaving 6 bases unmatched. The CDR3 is CASSVGQGVWGYTF. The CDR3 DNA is TGTGCCAGCAGTGTGGGACAGGGGGTTTGGGGCTACACCTTC.

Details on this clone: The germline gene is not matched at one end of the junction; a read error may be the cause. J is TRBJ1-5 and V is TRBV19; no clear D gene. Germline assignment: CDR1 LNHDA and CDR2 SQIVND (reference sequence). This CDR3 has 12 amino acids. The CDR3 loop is CASSYLDQSQHF. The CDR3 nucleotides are TGTGCCAGTAGTTACCTAGATCAGTCCCAGCATTTT.

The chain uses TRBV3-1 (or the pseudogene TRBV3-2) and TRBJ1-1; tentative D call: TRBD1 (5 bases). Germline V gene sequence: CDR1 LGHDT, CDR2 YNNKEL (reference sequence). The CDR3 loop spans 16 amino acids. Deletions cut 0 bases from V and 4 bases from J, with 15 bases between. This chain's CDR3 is CASSQDRLGLITEAFF. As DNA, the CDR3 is TGTGCCAGCAGCCAAGATCGCCTGGGGCTTATCACTGAAGCTTTCTTT.

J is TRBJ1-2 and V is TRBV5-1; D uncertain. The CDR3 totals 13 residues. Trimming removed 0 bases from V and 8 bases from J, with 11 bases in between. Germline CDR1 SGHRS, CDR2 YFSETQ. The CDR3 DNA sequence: TGCGCCAGCAGCTTGGGCGGCAGTTCGGGCTACACCTTC. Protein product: CASSLGGSSGYTF.

The CDR3 DNA reads as TGTGCCAGCAGTCACCCTCCGTCGGGGCAGCCCCAGCATTTT. Protein product: CASSHPPSGQPQHF. The rearrangement uses TRBV6-5 and TRBJ1-5, with D uncertain. V was clipped by 5 bases and J by 7 bases, with 15 bases between them. This CDR3 is built from 14 residues. Germline V gene lookup returns CDR1 MNHEY and CDR2 SVGAGI.

CDR3 loop: CASTLGGGRGYTF. The CDR3 DNA follows: TGTGCCAGTACCCTCGGCGGAGGGCGAGGCTACACCTTC. The V call is TRBV19, the J call TRBJ1-2; D not certain. V was pared by 7 bases and J by 8 bases, with 17 bases between. This CDR3 is built from 13 residues. Germline assignment: CDR1 LNHDA and CDR2 SQIVND (reference sequence).

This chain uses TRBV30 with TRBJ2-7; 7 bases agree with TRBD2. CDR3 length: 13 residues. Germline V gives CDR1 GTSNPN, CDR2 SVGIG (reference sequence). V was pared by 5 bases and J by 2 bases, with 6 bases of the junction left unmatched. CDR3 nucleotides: TGTGCCTGGGTTCCAGCGGGAACCTACGAGCAGTACTTC. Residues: CAWVPAGTYEQYF.

The chain's CDR3 is CASRPAGVKVGYTF. As DNA, the CDR3 is TGTGCCAGTCGCCCGGCGGGCGTAAAGGTTGGCTACACCTTC. The chain recombines TRBV19 with TRBJ1-2; D is uncertain. The CDR3 has 14 amino acids. Germline CDR1 is LNHDA and CDR2 is SQIVND (reference sequence). V was clipped by 8 bases and J by 7 bases, with 20 bases between them. Drawing the rest from reference TRBV19 and TRBJ1-2, the complete variable domain is DGGITQSPKYLFRKEGQNVTLSCEQNLNHDAMYWYRQDPGQGLRLIYYSQIVNDFQKGDIAEGYSVSREKKESFPLTVTSAQKNPTAFYLCASRPAGVKVGYTFGSGTRLTVV.

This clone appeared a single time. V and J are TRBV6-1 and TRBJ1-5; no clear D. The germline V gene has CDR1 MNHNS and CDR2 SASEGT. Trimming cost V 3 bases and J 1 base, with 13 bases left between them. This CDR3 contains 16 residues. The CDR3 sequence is CASSDPRIWSNQPQHF. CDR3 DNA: TGTGCCAGCAGTGACCCGAGGATTTGGAGCAATCAGCCCCAGCATTTT.

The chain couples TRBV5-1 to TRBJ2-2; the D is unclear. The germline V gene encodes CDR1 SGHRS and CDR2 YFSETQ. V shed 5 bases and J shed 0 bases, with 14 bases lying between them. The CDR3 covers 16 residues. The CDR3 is CASRDGSRTNTGELFF. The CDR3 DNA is TGCGCCAGCAGAGACGGGTCCAGAACGAACACCGGGGAGCTGTTTTTT.

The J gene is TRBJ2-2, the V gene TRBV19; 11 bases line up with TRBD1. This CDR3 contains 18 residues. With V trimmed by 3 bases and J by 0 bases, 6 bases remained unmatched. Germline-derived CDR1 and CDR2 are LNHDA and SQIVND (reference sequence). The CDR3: CASSIMDRGPSNTGELFF. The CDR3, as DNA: TGTGCCAGTAGTATTATGGACAGGGGGCCCTCGAACACCGGGGAGCTGTTTTTT. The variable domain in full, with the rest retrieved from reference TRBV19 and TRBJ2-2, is DGGITQSPKYLFRKEGQNVTLSCEQNLNHDAMYWYRQDPGQGLRLIYYSQIVNDFQKGDIAEGYSVSREKKESFPLTVTSAQKNPTAFYLCASSIMDRGPSNTGELFFGEGSRLTVL.

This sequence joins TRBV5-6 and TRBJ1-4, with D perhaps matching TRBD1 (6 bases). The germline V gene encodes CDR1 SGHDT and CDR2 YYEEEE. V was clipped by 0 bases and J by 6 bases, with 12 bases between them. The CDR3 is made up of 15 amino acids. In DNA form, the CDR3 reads TGTGCCAGCAGCTTGGGACAGGCCGGCTATGAAAAACTGTTTTTT. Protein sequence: CASSLGQAGYEKLFF.

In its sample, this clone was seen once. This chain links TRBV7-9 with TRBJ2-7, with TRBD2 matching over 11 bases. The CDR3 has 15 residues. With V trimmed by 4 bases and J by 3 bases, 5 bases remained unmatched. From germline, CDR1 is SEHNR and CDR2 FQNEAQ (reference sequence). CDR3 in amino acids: CASSWSGTSGYEQYF. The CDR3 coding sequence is TGTGCCAGCAGCTGGTCCGGGACTAGCGGCTACGAGCAGTACTTC.

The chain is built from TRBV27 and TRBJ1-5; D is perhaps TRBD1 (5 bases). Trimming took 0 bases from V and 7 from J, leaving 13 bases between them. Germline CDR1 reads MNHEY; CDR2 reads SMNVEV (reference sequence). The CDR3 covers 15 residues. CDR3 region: CASSLSPGGGQPQHF. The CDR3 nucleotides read TGTGCCAGCAGTTTATCTCCGGGGGGTGGCCAGCCCCAGCATTTT.

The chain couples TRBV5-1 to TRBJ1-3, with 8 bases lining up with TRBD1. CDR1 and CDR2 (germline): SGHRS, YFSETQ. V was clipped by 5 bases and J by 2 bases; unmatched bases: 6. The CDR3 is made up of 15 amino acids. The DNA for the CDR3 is TGCGCCAGCAGACCGACAGGGGCGGCTGGAAACACCATATATTTT. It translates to CASRPTGAAGNTIYF. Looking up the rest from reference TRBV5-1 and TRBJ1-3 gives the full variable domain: KAGVTQTPRYLIKTRGQQVTLSCSPISGHRSVSWYQQTPGQGLQFLFEYFSETQRNKGNFPGRFSGRQFSNSRSEMNVSTLELGDSALYLCASRPTGAAGNTIYFGEGSWLTVV.

Written as DNA, the CDR3 is TGTGCCAGCTCACCCGGGGGGGGCGCAAACGAGCAGTACTTC. Its protein product is CASSPGGGANEQYF. This rearrangement joins TRBV18 to TRBJ2-7; TRBD2 agrees at 8 bases. This CDR3 spans 14 amino acids. CDR1 is KGHSH, CDR2 LQKENI, per germline. The J segment lost 5 bases and the V segment lost 3 bases, leaving 6 bases of the junction unmatched.

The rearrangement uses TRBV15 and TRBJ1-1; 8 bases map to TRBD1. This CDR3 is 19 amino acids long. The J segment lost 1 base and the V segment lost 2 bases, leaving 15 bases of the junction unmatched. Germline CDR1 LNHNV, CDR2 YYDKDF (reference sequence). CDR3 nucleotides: TGTGCCACCAGCAGAATACCAGGGGGCAACCCGTTGAGGAACACTGAAGCTTTCTTT. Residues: CATSRIPGGNPLRNTEAFF. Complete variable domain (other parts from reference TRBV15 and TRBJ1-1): DAMVIQNPRYQVTQFGKPVTLSCSQTLNHNVMYWYQQKSSQAPKLLFHYYDKDFNNEADTPDNFQSRRPNTSFCFLDIRSPGLGDTAMYLCATSRIPGGNPLRNTEAFFGQGTRLTVV.

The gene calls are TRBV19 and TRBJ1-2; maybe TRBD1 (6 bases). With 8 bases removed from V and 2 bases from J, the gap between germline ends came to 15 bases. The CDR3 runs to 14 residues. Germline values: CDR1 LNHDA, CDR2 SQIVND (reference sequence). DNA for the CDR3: TGTGCCAGTGCAGCCGGGACACCCAACTATGGCTACACCTTC. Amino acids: CASAAGTPNYGYTF.

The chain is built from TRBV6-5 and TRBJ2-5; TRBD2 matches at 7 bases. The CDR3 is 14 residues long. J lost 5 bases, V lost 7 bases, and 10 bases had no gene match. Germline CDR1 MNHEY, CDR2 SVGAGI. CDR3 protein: CASIYGRAGETQYF. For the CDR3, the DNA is TGTGCCAGCATATACGGGAGAGCGGGGGAGACCCAGTACTTC.

In nucleotides, the CDR3 is TGTGCCAGCAGTTACATAAGCGGGAGCGGCGAGACCCAGTACTTC. Amino acids: CASSYISGSGETQYF. The V and J genes are TRBV6-5 and TRBJ2-5; 8 positions match TRBD2. There are 15 residues in the CDR3. The V gene's germline CDR1 is MNHEY and CDR2 SVGAGI. The trim removed 2 bases at V and 5 bases at J, leaving 7 bases unmatched.

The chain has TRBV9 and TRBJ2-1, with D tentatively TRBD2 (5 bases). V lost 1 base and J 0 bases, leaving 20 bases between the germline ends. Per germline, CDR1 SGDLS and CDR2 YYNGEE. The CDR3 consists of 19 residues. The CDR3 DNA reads TGTGCCAGCAGCGTAACGGTCGGCGGGTCGCCCAGCTCCTACAATGAGCAGTTCTTC. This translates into CASSVTVGGSPSSYNEQFF.